The following is a T cell receptor beta chain sequence with its context. Its antigen is currently unknown. This record belongs to a study of cytomegalovirus exposure and HLA in healthy donors. Study conclusions and caveats: Cytomegalovirus association was assigned to under 200 TCR beta chains.

Here immunoSEQ multiplex PCR was the method, and the copy in TCRdb shows in-frame clones only, minus some. The sample has approximately 72,000 clones; around 94% are singletons. CDR1 is MNHEY and CDR2 is SVGAGI in the germline V gene. Trimming removed 2 bases from V and 1 base from J; junction bases left unmatched: 4. This CDR3 is 16 amino acids long. Sequenced material: PBMCs. The receptor's source is a woman younger than 30 in good health and CMV-seronegative. The rearrangement joins TRBV6-5 to TRBJ2-2, with TRBD1 identical over 7 bases. This CDR3 is CASSYTTGRNTGELFF. As DNA, the CDR3 is TGTGCCAGCAGTTACACGACAGGGAGGAACACCGGGGAGCTGTTTTTT.